The following is a TCR beta chain sequence with its context. This sample stems from a study of T-cell memory formation after mild COVID-19. Trimming cost V 6 bases and J 2 bases; bases outside gene matches: 8. This CDR3 contains 16 residues. The germline V gene has CDR1 MNHNS and CDR2 SASEGT. TCRdb ran MiXCR on the 5' RACE reads and lists one entry per CDR3 protein. The sample holds hundreds of thousands of distinct CDR3 sequences; less than 25% are singletons and the top ten take 8.4%. The chain combines TRBV6-1 with TRBJ2-7, with TRBD2 identical over 12 bases. The sequence came from an adult woman who had mild COVID-19 (a few samples of this study predate the infection). Cell type and time point are not known. The specimen sequenced was PBMCs or a T cell subset sorted from them (not recorded which). This chain's CDR3 is CASSVGLAGPAYEQYF. CDR3 in DNA: TGTGCCAGCAGCGTGGGACTAGCGGGTCCAGCCTACGAGCAGTACTTC.